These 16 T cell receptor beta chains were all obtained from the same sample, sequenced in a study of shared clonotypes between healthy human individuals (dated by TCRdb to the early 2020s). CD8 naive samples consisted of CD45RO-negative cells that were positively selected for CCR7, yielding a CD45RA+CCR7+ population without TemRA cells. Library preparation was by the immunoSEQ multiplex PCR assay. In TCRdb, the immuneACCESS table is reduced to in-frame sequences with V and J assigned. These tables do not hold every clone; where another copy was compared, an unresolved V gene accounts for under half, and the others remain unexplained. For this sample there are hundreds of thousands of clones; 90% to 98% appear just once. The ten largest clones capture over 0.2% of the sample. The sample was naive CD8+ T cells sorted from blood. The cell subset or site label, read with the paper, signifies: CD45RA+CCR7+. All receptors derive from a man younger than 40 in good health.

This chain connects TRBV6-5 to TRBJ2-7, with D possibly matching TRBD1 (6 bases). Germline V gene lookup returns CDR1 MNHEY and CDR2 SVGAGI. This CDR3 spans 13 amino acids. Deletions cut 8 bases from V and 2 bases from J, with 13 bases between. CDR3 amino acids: CASRRTATYEQYF. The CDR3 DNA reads TGTGCCAGCCGCAGGACAGCGACCTACGAGCAGTACTTC.

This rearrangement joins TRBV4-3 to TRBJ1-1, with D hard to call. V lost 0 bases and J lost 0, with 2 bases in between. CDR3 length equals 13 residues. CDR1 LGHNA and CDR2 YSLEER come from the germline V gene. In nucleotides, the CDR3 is TGCGCCAGCAGCCAAGATTTGAACACTGAAGCTTTCTTT. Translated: CASSQDLNTEAFF.

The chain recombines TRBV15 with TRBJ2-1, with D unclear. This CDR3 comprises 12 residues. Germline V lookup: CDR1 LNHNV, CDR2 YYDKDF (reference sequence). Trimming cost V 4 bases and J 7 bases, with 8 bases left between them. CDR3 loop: CATSTNFNEQFF. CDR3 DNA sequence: TGTGCCACCAGCACTAACTTTAATGAGCAGTTCTTC.

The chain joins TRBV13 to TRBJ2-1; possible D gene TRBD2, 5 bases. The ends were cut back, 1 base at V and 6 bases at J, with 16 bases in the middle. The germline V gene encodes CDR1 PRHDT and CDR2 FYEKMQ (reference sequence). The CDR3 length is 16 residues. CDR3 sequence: CASSLAGGSGGNEQFF. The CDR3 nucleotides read TGTGCCAGCAGCTTAGCAGGAGGCAGCGGAGGCAATGAGCAGTTCTTC.

For the CDR3, the DNA is TGTGCCAGCAGTTTATCGCAGGGGTTAGGTCAGCCCCAGCATTTT. Translating it yields CASSLSQGLGQPQHF. This sequence joins TRBV27 and TRBJ1-5; possibly TRBD1 for D (6 bases). The germline V gene encodes CDR1 MNHEY and CDR2 SMNVEV (reference sequence). This CDR3 has 15 residues. Trimming took 0 bases from V and 6 from J, leaving 12 bases between them.

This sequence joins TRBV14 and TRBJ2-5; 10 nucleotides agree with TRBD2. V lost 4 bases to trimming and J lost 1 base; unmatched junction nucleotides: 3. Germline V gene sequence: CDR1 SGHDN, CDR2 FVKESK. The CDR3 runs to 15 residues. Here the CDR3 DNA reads TGTGCCAGCAGCCCGGGACTAGCGATCCAAGAGACCCAGTACTTC. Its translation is CASSPGLAIQETQYF.

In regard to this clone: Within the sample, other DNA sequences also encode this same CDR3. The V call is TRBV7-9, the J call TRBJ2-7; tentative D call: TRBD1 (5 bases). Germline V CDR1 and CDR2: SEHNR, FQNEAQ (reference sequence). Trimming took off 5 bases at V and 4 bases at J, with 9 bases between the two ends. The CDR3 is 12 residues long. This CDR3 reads CASSLGAYEQYF. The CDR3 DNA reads TGTGCCAGCAGCCTAGGGGCGTACGAGCAGTACTTC.

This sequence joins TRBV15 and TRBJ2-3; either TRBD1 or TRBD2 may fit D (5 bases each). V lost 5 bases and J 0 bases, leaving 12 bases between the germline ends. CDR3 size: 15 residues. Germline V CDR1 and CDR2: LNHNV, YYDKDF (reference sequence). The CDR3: CATSVGTGSTDTQYF. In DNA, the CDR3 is TGTGCCACCAGCGTCGGGACCGGGAGCACAGATACGCAGTATTTT.

Here the CDR3 DNA reads TGTGCCAGCAGTGAACGCAGGGGGGGCACTGAAGCTTTCTTT. This encodes CASSERRGGTEAFF. The V call is TRBV6-1, the J call TRBJ1-1; 7 nucleotides line up with TRBD1. The germline gives CDR1 MNHNS, CDR2 SASEGT. This CDR3 has 14 residues. Germline trimming cut 2 bases from V and 4 bases from J; bases unmatched to any gene: 4.

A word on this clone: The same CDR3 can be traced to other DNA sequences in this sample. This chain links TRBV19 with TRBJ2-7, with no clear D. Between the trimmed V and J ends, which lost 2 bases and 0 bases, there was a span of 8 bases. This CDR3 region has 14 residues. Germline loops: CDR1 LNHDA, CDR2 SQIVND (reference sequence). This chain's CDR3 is CASSISGYSYEQYF. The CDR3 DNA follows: TGTGCCAGTAGTATATCCGGCTACTCCTACGAGCAGTACTTC.

CDR3 sequence (DNA): TGTGCCAGCTCACCACCACGGCGGGTACAGGGTGGCACTGAAGCTTTCTTT. It encodes CASSPPRRVQGGTEAFF. The gene calls are TRBV18 and TRBJ1-1, with a possible D match to TRBD1 (6 bases). The CDR3 is 17 residues long. Germline CDR1 reads KGHSH; CDR2 reads LQKENI. The V gene lost 0 bases and the J gene lost 4 bases, with 18 bases spanning the gap.

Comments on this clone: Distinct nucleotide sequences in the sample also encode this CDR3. DNA for the CDR3: TGTGCCAGCAGCGACACTAGGGATACGCAGTATTTT. Translated, it gives CASSDTRDTQYF. The rearrangement uses TRBV9 and TRBJ2-3; D is perhaps TRBD2 (5 bases). The CDR3 totals 12 residues. Germline-derived CDR1 and CDR2 are SGDLS and YYNGEE. The V gene lost 3 bases and the J gene lost 6 bases, with 8 bases spanning the gap.

The CDR3, as DNA: TGTGCCAGCAGCTTAGTTGGGACTAGCATCGAGCAGTACTTC. This gives the protein CASSLVGTSIEQYF. V and J are TRBV11-2 and TRBJ2-7; 9 bases map to TRBD2. The V gene end was trimmed by 1 base and the J gene end by 6 bases; junction bases not matched to a gene: 4. Germline CDR1 and CDR2: SGHAT and FQNNGV. The CDR3 contains 14 residues. Together with reference TRBV11-2 and TRBJ2-7, the CDR3 gives the full variable domain: EAGVAQSPRYKIIEKRQSVAFWCNPISGHATLYWYQQILGQGPKLLIQFQNNGVVDDSQLPKDRFSAERLKGVDSTLKIQPAKLEDSAVYLCASSLVGTSIEQYFGPGTRLTVT.

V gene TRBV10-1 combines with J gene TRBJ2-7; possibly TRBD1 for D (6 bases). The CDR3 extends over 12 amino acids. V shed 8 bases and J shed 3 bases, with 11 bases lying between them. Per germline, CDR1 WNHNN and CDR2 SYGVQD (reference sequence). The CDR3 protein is CASGTNIYEQYF. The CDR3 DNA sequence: TGCGCCAGCGGGACAAACATCTACGAGCAGTACTTC.

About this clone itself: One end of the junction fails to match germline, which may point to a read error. The CDR3 DNA is TGCAGCGTTGAAGATCATATGGGAGGATTGGAGGACTTC. Its protein product is CSVEDHMGGLEDF. The rearrangement joins TRBV29-1 to TRBJ2-7, with D perhaps TRBD2 (6 bases). CDR3 length equals 13 residues. CDR1 is SQVTM and CDR2 is ANQGSEA in the germline V gene.

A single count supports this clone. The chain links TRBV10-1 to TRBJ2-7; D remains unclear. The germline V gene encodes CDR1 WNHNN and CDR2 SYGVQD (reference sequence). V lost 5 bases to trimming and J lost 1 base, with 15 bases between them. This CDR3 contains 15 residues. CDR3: CASSPEKMPSYEQYF. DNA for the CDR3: TGCGCCAGCAGTCCGGAGAAAATGCCATCCTACGAGCAGTACTTC.